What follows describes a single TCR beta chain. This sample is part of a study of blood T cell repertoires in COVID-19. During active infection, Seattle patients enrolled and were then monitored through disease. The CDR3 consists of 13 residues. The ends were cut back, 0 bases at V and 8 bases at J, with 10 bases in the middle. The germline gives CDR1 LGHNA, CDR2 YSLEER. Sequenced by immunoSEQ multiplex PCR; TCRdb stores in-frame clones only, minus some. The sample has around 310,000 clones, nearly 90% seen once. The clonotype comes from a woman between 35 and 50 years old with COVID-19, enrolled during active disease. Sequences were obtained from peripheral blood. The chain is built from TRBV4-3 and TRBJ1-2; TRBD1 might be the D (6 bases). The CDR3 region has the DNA TGCGCCAGCAGCCAAGATACAGGGCAAGGCTACACCTTC. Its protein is CASSQDTGQGYTF.